The present TCR beta chain was sequenced within a study of shared clonotypes between healthy human individuals. Samples underwent the assay at deep level. Study processing details: Junction-only sequences produced by ImmunoSEQ had no quality scores, so filtering differed. Sequencing used immunoSEQ multiplex PCR; TCRdb keeps in-frame clones, though not all of them. Clone size and the V and J calls come from that table; the DNA yielded D and trimming. The sample yields hundreds of thousands of clones, 76% seen once. Germline values: CDR1 KGHSH, CDR2 LQKENI. The CDR3 totals 16 residues. V lost 5 bases and J lost 1, with 16 bases in between. All participating donors were Caucasian adults from Nashville, Tennessee.

The chain combines TRBV18 with TRBJ2-3, with a possible D match to TRBD2 (7 bases). The sequenced material came from PBMCs. The source is a woman between 35 and 50 years old in good health. Some clones in this sample may be carry-over from other donors' samples. CDR3 nucleotides: TGTGCCAGCTCATCCACTTCGGGGGGCGGCACAGATACGCAGTATTTT. Translating gives CASSSTSGGGTDTQYF.